These 32 T cell receptor beta chains came from one sample sequenced in a study of cytomegalovirus exposure and HLA in healthy donors. PCR amplification relied on 60 Vbeta primers (plus 13 Jbeta primers). Some clones are missing from TCRdb's copy, which holds only in-frame ones; the method was immunoSEQ multiplex PCR. This repertoire shows some 150,000 clones, about 78% found once; its top ten account for less than 3%. Sequenced input: PBMCs. The receptors here all came from a male donor in good health and CMV-seronegative.

The chain links TRBV7-2 to TRBJ1-3; maybe TRBD1 (6 bases). Germline CDR1 reads SGHTA; CDR2 reads FQGNSA. Trimming pared 7 bases from V and 9 bases from J, leaving 22 bases between. The length of the CDR3 is 15 residues. The CDR3 region is CASTTPQGTEGTIYF. CDR3 nucleotide sequence: TGTGCCAGCACGACCCCACAGGGAACAGAGGGCACCATATATTTT.

This clone is a singleton in its sample. The chain employs TRBV5-1 and TRBJ1-6; no reliable D call. Deletions cut 0 bases from V and 5 bases from J, with 15 bases between. There are 17 residues in the CDR3. In germline, CDR1 is SGHRS, CDR2 YFSETQ. CDR3 nucleotides: TGCGCCAGCAGCTTGGAGGTGTTGGGCTTGGATAATTCACCCCTCCACTTT. It yields the protein CASSLEVLGLDNSPLHF.

The V and J genes are TRBV6-6 and TRBJ1-2, with 9 bases lining up with TRBD1. The CDR3 has 15 residues. The germline V gene encodes CDR1 MNHNY and CDR2 SVGAGI (reference sequence). With V trimmed by 6 bases and J by 3 bases, 8 bases remained unmatched. CDR3 nucleotides: TGTGCCAGCAGCTCCCGACAGGGGGGGTACTATGGCTACACCTTC. Protein: CASSSRQGGYYGYTF.

In this sample, this clone turned up a few times. The chain combines TRBV5-1 with TRBJ2-2; D not resolved. Trimming took off 6 bases at V and 8 bases at J, with 11 bases between the two ends. The CDR3 length is 12 residues. Germline V gene lookup returns CDR1 SGHRS and CDR2 YFSETQ. The DNA for the CDR3 is TGCGCCAGCACAGCTCCGACTGGGGAGCTGTTTTTT. This encodes CASTAPTGELFF.

The chain joins TRBV6-5 to TRBJ1-2; D uncertain. Per germline, CDR1 MNHEY and CDR2 SVGAGI. V was trimmed by 7 bases and J by 3 bases, leaving 9 bases between them. The CDR3 is 12 residues long. DNA of the CDR3: TGTGCCAGCACCGGGTGGGACTATGGCTACACCTTC. It encodes CASTGWDYGYTF.

The rearrangement joins TRBV13 to TRBJ2-2; 16 bases line up with TRBD2. Trimming took 0 bases from V and 2 from J; bases not matched to a gene: 15. The CDR3 has 23 amino acids. CDR1 and CDR2 (germline): PRHDT, FYEKMQ (reference sequence). Written as DNA, the CDR3 is TGTGCCAGCAGCTTAGGCCCTCCGGGACTAGCGGGAGGGCCGGGGGACAACACCGGGGAGCTGTTTTTT. Encoded protein: CASSLGPPGLAGGPGDNTGELFF. Combining the CDR3 with reference TRBV13 and TRBJ2-2 gives the whole variable domain AAGVIQSPRHLIKEKRETATLKCYPIPRHDTVYWYQQGPGQDPQFLISFYEKMQSDKGSIPDRFSAQQFSDYHSELNMSSLELGDSALYFCASSLGPPGLAGGPGDNTGELFFGEGSRLTVL.

The V and J genes are TRBV25-1 and TRBJ1-4; TRBD1 is a possible D gene (5 bases). CDR1 and CDR2 (germline): MGHDK, SYGVNS. This CDR3 spans 16 amino acids. V was shortened by 3 bases and J by 8 bases, with 19 bases between the two germline ends. This chain's CDR3 is CASSDKGAGRGEKLFF. The DNA for the CDR3 is TGTGCCAGCAGTGATAAAGGGGCAGGGCGTGGGGAAAAACTGTTTTTT.

This clone was counted between two and nine times. The chain uses TRBV6-5 and TRBJ1-1; possibly TRBD1 for D (6 bases). Per germline, CDR1 MNHEY and CDR2 SVGAGI. The CDR3 spans 14 residues. V gave up 6 bases and J gave up 5 bases, with 16 bases separating them. The CDR3 region is CASRETGPGTEAFF. The CDR3 nucleotides read TGTGCCAGCAGGGAGACAGGCCCTGGGACTGAAGCTTTCTTT.

The V call is TRBV5-1, the J call TRBJ2-1; 9 bases align to TRBD2. Trimming at V came to 4 bases and at J to 5 bases, leaving 4 bases not matched to a gene. The CDR3 spans 14 residues. CDR1 and CDR2 from the germline V gene are SGHRS and YFSETQ. CDR3 sequence reads: CASSGLAGNNEQFF. As DNA, the CDR3 is TGCGCCAGCAGCGGTCTAGCGGGGAACAATGAGCAGTTCTTC.

The chain employs TRBV2 and TRBJ1-1; no definite D call. The length of the CDR3 is 11 residues. V dropped 7 bases and J dropped 8 bases, with 11 bases sitting between them. Germline V gene lookup returns CDR1 SNHLY and CDR2 FYNNEI. CDR3 sequence: CASMRDEEAFF. In DNA, the CDR3 is TGTGCCAGCATGAGGGATGAAGAAGCTTTCTTT.

This chain joins TRBV6-5 and TRBJ2-1, with D tentatively TRBD2 (6 bases). V was pared by 6 bases and J by 0 bases, with 12 bases between. The CDR3 consists of 15 residues. Germline CDR1 and CDR2: MNHEY and SVGAGI. This chain's CDR3 is CASRYASASYNEQFF. The CDR3 DNA reads TGTGCCAGCAGGTATGCTAGCGCCTCCTACAATGAGCAGTTCTTC.

Only a few counts were recorded for this clone. The CDR3 sequence: CASSDGAQLTGELFF. In DNA, the CDR3 is TGTGCCAGCAGTGACGGGGCCCAGCTCACCGGGGAGCTGTTTTTT. The chain recombines TRBV6-4 with TRBJ2-2, with D possibly being TRBD1 (5 bases). CDR1 and CDR2 from the germline V gene are MRHNA and SNTAGT. The CDR3 runs 15 residues. Between the trimmed V and J ends, which lost 2 bases and 4 bases, there was a span of 11 bases.

The chain employs TRBV6-1 and TRBJ1-1, with no clear D. Trimming removed 3 bases at V and 8 bases at J, with 16 bases between. This CDR3 has 14 amino acids. The germline V gene encodes CDR1 MNHNS and CDR2 SASEGT. The CDR3 region has the DNA TGTGCCAGCAGTGACAATCTGGTCTCGGTGGAAGCTTTCTTT. Translation gives CASSDNLVSVEAFF.

The chain is built from TRBV5-6 and TRBJ1-2; 8 bases map to TRBD1. The germline CDR1 and CDR2 sequences are SGHDT and YYEEEE. The CDR3 loop spans 14 amino acids. Trimming took 6 bases from V and 14 from J; bases not matched to a gene: 18. The CDR3 DNA reads TGTGCCAGCACCAAACTCTCTCAGGACAGGGTAATAACCTTC. Its translation: CASTKLSQDRVITF.

The V gene is TRBV7-3, the J gene TRBJ2-7, with 8 positions matching TRBD1. The junction had 7 bases not matched to a gene; V was cut back by 3 bases and J by 3 bases. Germline V gene lookup returns CDR1 SGHTA and CDR2 FQGTGA. The CDR3 sequence is 15 residues long. CDR3 sequence reads: CASSFTGQGGYEQYF. DNA for the CDR3: TGTGCCAGCAGCTTCACTGGACAGGGTGGCTACGAGCAGTACTTC.

The CDR3 reads CASSIQRGTDTQYF. Here the CDR3 DNA reads TGTGCCAGCAGTATTCAGCGGGGCACAGATACGCAGTATTTT. The chain combines TRBV27 with TRBJ2-3, with D maybe TRBD2 (6 bases). CDR1 and CDR2 (germline): MNHEY, SMNVEV (reference sequence). The CDR3 runs 14 residues. The V and J ends lost 5 bases and 1 base respectively, with 10 bases between them.

This chain joins TRBV14 and TRBJ2-7, with a weak D call TRBD1 (6 bases). Trimming removed 4 bases from V and 4 bases from J, with 14 bases in between. Germline CDR1 reads SGHDN; CDR2 reads FVKESK. This CDR3 comprises 14 residues. CDR3 residues: CASSPGTLGYEQYF. The CDR3 coding sequence is TGTGCCAGCAGCCCCGGGACACTCGGTTACGAGCAGTACTTC. Filled out from reference TRBV14 and TRBJ2-7, the complete variable domain reads EAGVTQFPSHSVIEKGQTVTLRCDPISGHDNLYWYRRVMGKEIKFLLHFVKESKQDESGMPNNRFLAERTGGTYSTLKVQPAELEDSGVYFCASSPGTLGYEQYFGPGTRLTVT.

The chain uses TRBV2 and TRBJ2-7, with TRBD2 as a possible D gene (6 bases). This CDR3 spans 15 amino acids. The V end was cut by 4 bases, the J end by 3 bases, with 16 bases between. Germline values: CDR1 SNHLY, CDR2 FYNNEI. The CDR3, as DNA: TGTGCCAGCAGTGTTCAGGCTCAGGGAGGCTACGAGCAGTACTTC. Amino acid sequence: CASSVQAQGGYEQYF.

V usage is TRBV11-2 and J usage is TRBJ2-7; perhaps TRBD2 as D (6 bases). The V gene lost 5 bases and the J gene lost 3 bases, with 11 bases spanning the gap. The germline V gene encodes CDR1 SGHAT and CDR2 FQNNGV. The CDR3 totals 13 residues. This CDR3 is CASSPGLYYEQYF. CDR3 DNA: TGTGCCAGCAGCCCGGGACTCTACTACGAGCAGTACTTC.

The chain joins TRBV2 to TRBJ2-7; D ambiguous. Germline-derived CDR1 and CDR2 are SNHLY and FYNNEI. This CDR3 region has 14 residues. V was shortened by 5 bases and J by 2 bases, with 13 bases between the two germline ends. The CDR3 protein is CASSWAQTPYEQYF. The CDR3 bases are TGTGCCAGCAGTTGGGCCCAAACACCCTACGAGCAGTACTTC.

The CDR3 region is CASSYTGNTEAFF. The CDR3 DNA is TGTGCCAGCAGTTACACGGGGAACACTGAAGCTTTCTTT. This chain links TRBV6-6 with TRBJ1-1; D gene ambiguous. The V end was cut by 2 bases, the J end by 1 base, with 5 bases between. This CDR3 contains 13 residues. Germline CDR1 reads MNHNY; CDR2 reads SVGAGI (reference sequence).

This sequence joins TRBV19 and TRBJ2-7, with D perhaps TRBD2 (7 bases). CDR1 LNHDA and CDR2 SQIVND come from the germline V gene (reference sequence). With 3 bases removed from V and 0 bases from J, the gap between germline ends came to 21 bases. The CDR3 length is 18 residues. CDR3 region: CASSIRGGGMASSYEQYF. CDR3 bases: TGTGCCAGTAGTATCCGCGGGGGCGGTATGGCGAGCTCCTACGAGCAGTACTTC. Combining the CDR3 with reference TRBV19 and TRBJ2-7 gives the whole variable domain DGGITQSPKYLFRKEGQNVTLSCEQNLNHDAMYWYRQDPGQGLRLIYYSQIVNDFQKGDIAEGYSVSREKKESFPLTVTSAQKNPTAFYLCASSIRGGGMASSYEQYFGPGTRLTVT.

V gene TRBV7-9 combines with J gene TRBJ2-7; 7 bases map to TRBD2. Germline CDR1 and CDR2: SEHNR and FQNEAQ (reference sequence). The CDR3 consists of 15 residues. The V gene end was trimmed by 5 bases and the J gene end by 4 bases; junction bases not matched to a gene: 11. The CDR3 here is CASSHVREVEYEQYF. In DNA form, the CDR3 reads TGTGCCAGCAGCCATGTCCGGGAGGTCGAGTACGAGCAGTACTTC.

For this clone: Other DNA sequences in the same sample also yield this CDR3. V and J are TRBV27 and TRBJ2-2; D possibly corresponds to TRBD2 (6 bases). The V and J ends lost 3 bases and 1 base respectively, with 9 bases between them. The CDR3 extends over 15 amino acids. Per germline, CDR1 MNHEY and CDR2 SMNVEV (reference sequence). The CDR3 is CASSLGLLNTGELFF. The CDR3 bases are TGTGCCAGCAGTTTGGGACTCCTGAACACCGGGGAGCTGTTTTTT.

The V gene is TRBV2, the J gene TRBJ2-7; 14 bases are shared with TRBD2. The germline V gene encodes CDR1 SNHLY and CDR2 FYNNEI. The CDR3 is 21 residues long. With 0 bases clipped from V and 3 bases from J, the junction kept 16 bases outside the gene matches. The CDR3 bases are TGTGCCAGCAGTGAAGCGCTTTTAAGCGGGACTAGCGGGAGTCCCTACTACGAGCAGTACTTC. This sequence encodes CASSEALLSGTSGSPYYEQYF.

This chain links TRBV30 with TRBJ2-2, with a tentative D call TRBD1 (7 bases). Per germline, CDR1 GTSNPN and CDR2 SVGIG (reference sequence). V lost 8 bases, J lost 2 bases, and 18 bases lay in between. The CDR3 is made up of 15 amino acids. The CDR3 region has the DNA TGTGCCCGACAGGGACTCTCCATTAACACCGGGGAGCTGTTTTTT. Its protein product is CARQGLSINTGELFF.

Of note for this clone: One end of the junction does not line up with germline, which may come from a read error. The V gene is TRBV27, the J gene TRBJ2-5, with D tentatively TRBD2 (5 bases). CDR1 MNHEY and CDR2 SMNVEV come from the germline V gene (reference sequence). The length of the CDR3 is 15 residues. The CDR3: CPSSLSRGDQETQYF. The CDR3 coding sequence is TGTCCCAGCAGTTTAAGCCGGGGAGATCAAGAGACCCAGTACTTC.

The V call is TRBV11-2, the J call TRBJ2-5, with 7 bases matching TRBD1. The V gene end was trimmed by 3 bases and the J gene end by 1 base; junction bases not matched to a gene: 5. The length of the CDR3 is 15 residues. Germline V gene data show CDR1 as SGHAT and CDR2 as FQNNGV. Written as DNA, the CDR3 is TGTGCCAGCAGCTTTTATAGGGACAGCCAAGAGACCCAGTACTTC. Its translation is CASSFYRDSQETQYF.

The rearrangement links TRBV2 to TRBJ1-1; TRBD1 might be the D (6 bases). This CDR3 is 14 amino acids long. Germline values: CDR1 SNHLY, CDR2 FYNNEI. V lost 7 bases and J lost 6, with 18 bases in between. This CDR3 is CASKYTSWTAEAFF. The CDR3 nucleotides read TGTGCCAGCAAATACACTAGTTGGACAGCTGAAGCTTTCTTT.

The chain employs TRBV29-1 and TRBJ2-3, with D possibly being TRBD2 (5 bases). CDR3 length equals 13 residues. V lost 4 bases to trimming and J lost 2 bases, with 10 bases between them. Germline V gene data show CDR1 as SQVTM and CDR2 as ANQGSEA. CDR3 DNA: TGCAGCGTTGGAGGGCGGAACACAGATACGCAGTATTTT. Its protein is CSVGGRNTDTQYF.

The rearrangement joins TRBV6-6 to TRBJ2-7; D might be TRBD2 (5 bases). Germline V gene sequence: CDR1 MNHNY, CDR2 SVGAGI (reference sequence). This CDR3 spans 14 amino acids. V was trimmed by 0 bases and J by 4 bases, leaving 10 bases between them. The CDR3 DNA reads TGTGCCAGCAGTTACTCGGCGGGCGCGTACGAGCAGTACTTC. It specifies CASSYSAGAYEQYF.

The genes are TRBV27 and TRBJ2-5, with 8 bases that match TRBD2. The assigned J gene may be wrong: the sequence end matches TRBJ2-7 better. Germline assignment: CDR1 MNHEY and CDR2 SMNVEV (reference sequence). The CDR3 sequence is 15 residues long. The CDR3 DNA reads TGTGCCAGCAGTCCCTCGGGGGGGAGCACCTACGAGCAGTACTTC. It specifies CASSPSGGSTYEQYF.